This T cell receptor beta chain was sequenced during a study of siplizumab effects on memory and regulatory T cells. Study-wide results and limits: A major contribution to the alloresponse seemed to be made by naive T cells, which seemed more diverse than memory cells. Confirmatory evidence of suppressive function in proliferating siplizumab-culture Tregs was not obtained. With siplizumab, Treg-derived clones averaged roughly 66% of mappable alloreactive CD4+ clones, versus less than 35% in controls. Alloreactive sequences traceable to unstimulated CD4+ memory cells declined significantly under siplizumab.

Some clones are missing from TCRdb's copy, which holds only in-frame ones; the method was immunoSEQ multiplex PCR. The table includes approximately 120,000 clones, approximately 92% detected once. As concerns this clone: No antigen is known for it.

The J segment lost 3 bases and the V segment lost 6 bases, leaving 8 bases of the junction unmatched. CDR3 length: 15 residues. The V gene's germline CDR1 is SGHTA and CDR2 FQGTGA. This chain uses TRBV7-3 with TRBJ1-2; TRBD1 matches 9 bases. Input material: non-Treg CD4+ T cells sorted from blood. This TCR was recovered from a human donor in good health. This chain's CDR3 is CASRSQGAPDYGYTF. CDR3 DNA: TGTGCCAGCAGGTCACAGGGGGCGCCGGACTATGGCTACACCTTC.